This TCR beta chain stems from a study of technical replicates of blood from several donors. CDR3 length: 14 amino acids. CDR1 is KGHSH and CDR2 is LQKENI in the germline V gene. V was pared by 2 bases and J by 6 bases, with 6 bases of the junction left unmatched. Method: immunoSEQ multiplex PCR; TCRdb's copy keeps in-frame clones and lacks some. The sample contains tens of thousands of clones, under 95% of which appear only once. The sample comprised T cells isolated from PBMCs. J is TRBJ1-2 and V is TRBV18; TRBD1 agrees at 7 bases. The receptor's source is a human donor in good health. The CDR3, as DNA: TGTGCCAGCTCACCATCCCTAGGACAGGATGGCTACACCTTC. It encodes CASSPSLGQDGYTF.